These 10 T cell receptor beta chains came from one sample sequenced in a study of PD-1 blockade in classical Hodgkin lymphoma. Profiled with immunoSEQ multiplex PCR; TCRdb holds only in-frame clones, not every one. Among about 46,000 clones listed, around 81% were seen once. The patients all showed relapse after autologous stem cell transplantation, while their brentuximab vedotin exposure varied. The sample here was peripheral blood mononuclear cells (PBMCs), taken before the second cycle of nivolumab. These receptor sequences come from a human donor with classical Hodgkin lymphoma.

CDR3 sequence (DNA): TGCGCCAGCAGCTTGGAAGCAATCAATGAGCAGTTCTTC. Encoded protein: CASSLEAINEQFF. V and J are TRBV5-1 and TRBJ2-1; no reliable D call. V was shortened by 0 bases and J by 6 bases, with 7 bases between the two germline ends. The V gene's germline CDR1 is SGHRS and CDR2 YFSETQ. There are 13 residues in the CDR3.

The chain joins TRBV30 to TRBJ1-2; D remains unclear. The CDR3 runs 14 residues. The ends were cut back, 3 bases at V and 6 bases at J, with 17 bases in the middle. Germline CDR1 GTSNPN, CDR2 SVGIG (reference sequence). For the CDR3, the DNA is TGTGCCTGGAGCAATGGGGTAACCCTCCATGGCTACACCTTC. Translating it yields CAWSNGVTLHGYTF. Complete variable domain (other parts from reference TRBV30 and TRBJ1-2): SQTIHQWPATLVQPVGSPLSLECTVEGTSNPNLYWYRQAAGRGLQLLFYSVGIGQISSEVPQNLSASRPQDRQFILSSKKLLLSDSGFYLCAWSNGVTLHGYTFGSGTRLTVV.

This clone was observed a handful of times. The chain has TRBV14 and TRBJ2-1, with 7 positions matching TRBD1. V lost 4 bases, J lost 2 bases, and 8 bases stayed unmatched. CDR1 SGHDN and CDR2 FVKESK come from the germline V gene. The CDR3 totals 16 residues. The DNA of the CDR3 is TGTGCCAGCAGCCCCCACAGGGGAAATACCTACAATGAGCAGTTCTTC. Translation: CASSPHRGNTYNEQFF.

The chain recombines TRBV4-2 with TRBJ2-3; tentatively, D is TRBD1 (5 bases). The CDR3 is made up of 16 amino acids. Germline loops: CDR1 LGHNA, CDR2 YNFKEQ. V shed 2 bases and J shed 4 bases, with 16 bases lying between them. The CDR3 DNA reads TGTGCCAGCAGCCAACTGGGGCCTTCTGGCGCAGATACGCAGTATTTT. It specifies CASSQLGPSGADTQYF.

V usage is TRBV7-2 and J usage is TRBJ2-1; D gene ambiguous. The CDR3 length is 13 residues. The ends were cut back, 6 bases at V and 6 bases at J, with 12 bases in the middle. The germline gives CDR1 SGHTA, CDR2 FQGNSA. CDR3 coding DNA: TGTGCCAGCAGTCCCTCTGCTAGCAATGAGCAGTTCTTC. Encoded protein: CASSPSASNEQFF.

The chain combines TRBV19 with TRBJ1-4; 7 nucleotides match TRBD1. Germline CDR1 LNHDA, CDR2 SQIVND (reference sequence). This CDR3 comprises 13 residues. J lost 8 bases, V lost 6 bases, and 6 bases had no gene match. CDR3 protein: CASREGAREKLFF. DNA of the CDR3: TGTGCCAGTAGAGAGGGGGCCCGAGAAAAACTGTTTTTT.

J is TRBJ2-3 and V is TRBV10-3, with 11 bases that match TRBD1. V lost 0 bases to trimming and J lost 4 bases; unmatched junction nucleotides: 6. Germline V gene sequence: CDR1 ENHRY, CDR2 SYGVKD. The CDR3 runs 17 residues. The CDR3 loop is CAISESFRTGGSDTQYF. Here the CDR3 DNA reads TGTGCCATCAGTGAGTCGTTTCGGACAGGGGGCTCAGATACGCAGTATTTT.

CDR3: CASTLSGAYTGELFF. The CDR3 DNA reads as TGTGCCAGCACACTAAGCGGGGCCTACACCGGGGAGCTGTTTTTT. J is TRBJ2-2 and V is TRBV6-5, with TRBD2 identical over 7 bases. The germline V gene encodes CDR1 MNHEY and CDR2 SVGAGI. Trimming at V came to 7 bases and at J to 3 bases, leaving 8 bases not matched to a gene. The CDR3 contains 15 residues.

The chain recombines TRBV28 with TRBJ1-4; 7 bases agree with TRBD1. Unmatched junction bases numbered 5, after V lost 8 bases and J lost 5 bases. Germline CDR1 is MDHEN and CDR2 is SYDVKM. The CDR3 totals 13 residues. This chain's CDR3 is CASGDRENEKLFF. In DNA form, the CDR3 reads TGTGCCAGCGGGGACAGAGAGAATGAAAAACTGTTTTTT.

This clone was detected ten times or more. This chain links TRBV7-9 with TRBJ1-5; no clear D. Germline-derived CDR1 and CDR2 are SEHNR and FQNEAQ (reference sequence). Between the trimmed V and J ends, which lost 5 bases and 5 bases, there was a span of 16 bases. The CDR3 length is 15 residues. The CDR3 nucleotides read TGTGCCAGCAGCCCACGGTGGGGAGACGATCAGCCCCAGCATTTT. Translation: CASSPRWGDDQPQHF.